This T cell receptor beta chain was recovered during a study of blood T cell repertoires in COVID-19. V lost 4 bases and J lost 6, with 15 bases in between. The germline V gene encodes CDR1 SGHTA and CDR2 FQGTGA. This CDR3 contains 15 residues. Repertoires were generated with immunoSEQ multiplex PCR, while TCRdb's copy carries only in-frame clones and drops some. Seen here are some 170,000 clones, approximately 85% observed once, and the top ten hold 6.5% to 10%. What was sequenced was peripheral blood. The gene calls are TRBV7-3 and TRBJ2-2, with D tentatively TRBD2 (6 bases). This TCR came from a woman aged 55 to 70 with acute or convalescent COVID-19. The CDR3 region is CASSSEGLVPGELFF. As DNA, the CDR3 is TGTGCCAGCAGCTCGGAGGGCCTGGTCCCCGGGGAGCTGTTTTTT.